The present T cell receptor beta chain was sequenced within a study of CD8 T cells in ankylosing spondylitis. Points from the study as a whole: Blood of patients with ankylosing spondylitis appeared to be characterized by a TCR beta motif of several highly homologous variants. Clones linked to disease, bearing a CD8+ phenotype, were relatively rare in peripheral blood.

CDR3 length: 12 amino acids. Germline lookup yields CDR1 MDHEN and CDR2 SYDVKM. The germline V and J ends were trimmed by 10 bases and 15 bases, with 22 bases remaining between them. In regard to this clonotype: Its cognate antigen is unknown.

TCR beta libraries were made by quantitative 5'-RACE with molecular barcodes. TCRdb recomputed calls from the 5' RACE reads with MiXCR, one row per CDR3 protein. In the table there are 300,000 to 400,000 distinct CDR3 sequences, about a fifth of which are singletons. J is TRBJ2-4 and V is TRBV28; D might be TRBD1 (5 bases). The sample taken for sequencing was blood, either unsorted or a sorted T cell fraction (not recorded which). This TCR was recovered from a male donor with ankylosing spondylitis. The CDR3 bases are TGTGCCACCAGGTCAGGGCCAAGGTCGACGTACTTC. Translation: CATRSGPRSTYF.